Below are 2 T cell receptor beta chains sequenced from a single sample in a study of blood T cell repertoires in COVID-19. Repertoires were generated with immunoSEQ multiplex PCR, while TCRdb's copy carries only in-frame clones and drops some. Here the sample spans tens of thousands of clones, around nine tenths being singletons. Sequenced material: peripheral blood. These receptors were taken from a woman between 50 and 59 years old with COVID-19, enrolled during active disease.

The rearrangement links TRBV5-4 to TRBJ2-1, with D maybe TRBD2 (5 bases). CDR3 length: 13 residues. Trimming took 0 bases from V and 7 from J, leaving 8 bases between them. CDR1 is SGHNT, CDR2 YYREEE, per germline (reference sequence). CDR3 nucleotide sequence: TGTGCCAGCAGCTTGGCTTCGGGGAATGAGCAGTTCTTC. This gives the protein CASSLASGNEQFF.

The sample holds one count of this clone. The chain has TRBV6-2 or TRBV6-3 and TRBJ1-2; 9 bases are a match to TRBD1. Trimming cost V 6 bases and J 4 bases; bases outside gene matches: 6. This CDR3 contains 14 residues. The germline V gene encodes CDR1 MNHEY and CDR2 SVGEGT. CDR3: CASSNRGRGYGYTF. Written as DNA, the CDR3 is TGTGCCAGCAGCAACAGGGGGCGCGGCTATGGCTACACCTTC.